The TCR beta chain under discussion was sequenced for a study of blood T cell repertoires in COVID-19. Produced via immunoSEQ multiplex PCR; TCRdb's table is partial and in-frame only. This table holds around 250,000 clones, 82% found once. The junction had 7 bases not matched to a gene; V was cut back by 5 bases and J by 5 bases. The CDR3 has 14 residues. Germline V lookup: CDR1 SNHLY, CDR2 FYNNEI. Participants had their cohort set by participant-reported clinical history. This clonotype originated in a man aged 35 to 55 who had been exposed to COVID-19. The source material was PBMCs or T cells enriched from blood (not recorded which). The chain joins TRBV2 to TRBJ2-3; 7 bases map to TRBD1. CDR3 region: CASSTGTARDTQYF. The CDR3 DNA is TGTGCCAGCAGTACCGGGACAGCAAGAGATACGCAGTATTTT.